The rows below give T cell receptor beta chains drawn from one sample of a study of blood T cells in healthy people across ages. TCRdb called the 5' RACE reads again in MiXCR, with one record for every CDR3 protein. The sample has about 1.5 million distinct CDR3 sequences; approximately 42% are singletons. Sample: blood. These receptors were collected from a woman aged 18-29 years in good health. The CDR3 runs from the conserved cysteine through the conserved F or W. The order of the fields is V gene, clone size, J gene, D gene, CDR3 DNA, CDR3 protein. D genes are given only for firm matches. The listing skips clone size in some rows; elsewhere it reads once, few, many or a size class.

TRBV27	-	TRBJ1-2	-	TGTGCCAGCAGTCGGGGGGCGTCCTATGGCTACACCTTC	CASSRGASYGYTF
TRBV27	-	TRBJ1-1	-	TGTGCCAGCAGTTTTGGGGGGCCCACTGAAGCTTTCTTT	CASSFGGPTEAFF
TRBV20-1	-	TRBJ2-3	TRBD2	TGCAGTGCTACCGGGACTAGAGGCGGGGGCACAGATACGCAGTATTTT	CSATGTRGGGTDTQYF
TRBV2	-	TRBJ2-7	-	TGTGCCAGCAGATCAGACACCCGCTACGAGCAGTACTTC	CASRSDTRYEQYF
TRBV20-1	few	TRBJ2-1	-	TGCAGTGCTGTCGGGACTCCCTACAATGAGCAGTTCTTC	CSAVGTPYNEQFF
TRBV4-3	many	TRBJ2-1	-	TGCGCCAGCAGCCCTCGAGGCGGAGGGAAATCTACGGACAATGAGCAGTTCTTC	CASSPRGGGKSTDNEQFF
TRBV4-3	few	TRBJ1-2	-	TGCGCCAGCAGCCAATCGGTCGGACCCTATGGCTACACCTTC	CASSQSVGPYGYTF
TRBV27	-	TRBJ2-2	TRBD2	TGTGCCAGCAGTCCCGGGACTAGCCGTACCGGGGAGCTGTTTTTT	CASSPGTSRTGELFF
TRBV3-1	few	TRBJ2-7	-	TGTGCCAGCAGCCAAAGGAGTGGCGGCCCCTACGAGCAGTACTTC	CASSQRSGGPYEQYF
TRBV4-3	many	TRBJ2-7	-	TGCGCCAGCAGCCAAGGACCCTATAACGAGCAGTACTTC	CASSQGPYNEQYF
TRBV7-2	few	TRBJ2-1	-	TGTGCCAGCAGCTTATCCTGGATGGGTGAGTACAATGAGCAGTTCTTC	CASSLSWMGEYNEQFF
TRBV9	few	TRBJ2-1	TRBD2	TGTGCCAGCAGCGTAACTAGCGGGGTGACAGGCGGTGAGCAGTTCTTC	CASSVTSGVTGGEQFF
TRBV7-2	few	TRBJ2-3	-	TGTGCCAGCAGCTTCCGGGGCATCAGCACAGATACGCAGTATTTT	CASSFRGISTDTQYF
TRBV7-2	few	TRBJ2-1	TRBD2	TGTGCCAGCAGCTCCGTAGCGGGAGTGGGTAATGAGCAGTTCTTC	CASSSVAGVGNEQFF
TRBV20-1	-	TRBJ2-7	TRBD1	TGCAGTGCTAGACGGACAGGGGAAGGATACGAGCAGTACTTC	CSARRTGEGYEQYF
TRBV20-1	many	TRBJ2-7	TRBD2	TGCAGTGCTGCCTCACTAGCGGGAGTGTACAATGAGCAGTACTTC	CSAASLAGVYNEQYF
TRBV28	-	TRBJ2-1	-	TGTGCCAGCCAACAGGGAAGCTCCTACAATGAGCAGTTCTTC	CASQQGSSYNEQFF
TRBV20-1	-	TRBJ2-1	TRBD1	TGCAGTGCTATCGGGACAGGGGGATTAGGTGAGCAGTTCTTC	CSAIGTGGLGEQFF
TRBV6-6	-	TRBJ2-5	-	TGTGCCAGCAGTATGCCGCCCGGTTACAATGAGCAGTACTTC	CASSMPPGYNEQYF
TRBV12-3/TRBV12-4	many	TRBJ2-1	TRBD2	TGTGCCAGCAGTTTTGAGTTGGCGGGAGGAGGAAATGAGCAGTTCTTC	CASSFELAGGGNEQFF
TRBV5-1	-	TRBJ2-7	-	TGCGCCAGCAGCTTGGCGGCCGCCACCTACGAGCAGTACTTC	CASSLAAATYEQYF
TRBV7-2	-	TRBJ2-3	TRBD2	TGTGCCAGCAGCCCCATGGGACTAGCGGGGAACACAGATACGCAGTATTTT	CASSPMGLAGNTDTQYF
TRBV20-1	few	TRBJ1-1	TRBD1	TGCAGTGCTGCCCCAGGGGGCAGGCTTCCTGAAGCTTTCTTT	CSAAPGGRLPEAFF
TRBV6-6	-	TRBJ2-1	TRBD1	TGTGCCAGCAGGGACAGGGGCCCGGGCTCCTACAATGAGCAGTTCTTC	CASRDRGPGSYNEQFF
TRBV7-3	-	TRBJ2-1	-	TGTGCCAGCAGCTCGGGGACTCCCTACAATGAGCAGTTCTTC	CASSSGTPYNEQFF
TRBV28	many	TRBJ2-1	-	TGTGCCAGCCACCTCCGGGACCACAATGAGCAGTTCTTC	CASHLRDHNEQFF
TRBV7-2	-	TRBJ2-3	-	TGTGCCAGCAGCTTAGCCCTTGCCTCCCGCACAGATACGCAGTATTTT	CASSLALASRTDTQYF
TRBV5-1	few	TRBJ1-1	TRBD1	TGCGCCAGCACCGCACCCGACAGGGGACAGGCTGAAGCTTTCTTT	CASTAPDRGQAEAFF
TRBV6-6	-	TRBJ2-1	TRBD2	TGTGCCAGCAGGCCGGGACTAGTCGACGGTGGGCAGTTCTTC	CASRPGLVDGGQFF
TRBV5-1	-	TRBJ2-1	TRBD1	TGCGCCAGCAGCGTGACAGGGTTTGATGATGAGCAGTTCTTC	CASSVTGFDDEQFF
TRBV3-1	few	TRBJ1-3	TRBD1	TGTGCCAGCAGCCAAGTCCGCGGACAGGGGACTGGAAACACCATATATTTT	CASSQVRGQGTGNTIYF
TRBV15	-	TRBJ2-3	TRBD2	TGTGCCACCAGCAGAGGAGGACTAGCGGGGCGTCACACAGATACGCAGTATTTT	CATSRGGLAGRHTDTQYF
TRBV5-1	few	TRBJ1-1	-	TGCGCCAGCAGCAAGACAGCAAGTTACACTGAAGCTTTCTTT	CASSKTASYTEAFF
TRBV7-2	-	TRBJ2-1	-	TGTGCCACCGGGACTTACTCCTACAATGAGCAGTTCTTC	CATGTYSYNEQFF
TRBV18	-	TRBJ1-4	TRBD1	TGTGCCAGCTCACCACGGGGACAGGGAGAAGAAAAACTGTTTTTT	CASSPRGQGEEKLFF
TRBV20-1	-	TRBJ2-3	TRBD2	TGCAGTGCTCCGGGACTAGGAGTAGCAGATACGCAGTATTTT	CSAPGLGVADTQYF
TRBV20-1	-	TRBJ2-7	-	TGCAGTGCTAGGGGTCGGTCAAACTACAATGAGCAGTACTTC	CSARGRSNYNEQYF
TRBV20-1	many	TRBJ2-3	-	TGCAGTGCTAGAGATAGTCTAGCATATCGCACAGATACGCAGTATTTT	CSARDSLAYRTDTQYF
TRBV13	-	TRBJ2-3	-	TGTGCCAGCTCCGAGCGGAACACAGATACGCAGTATTTT	CASSERNTDTQYF
TRBV20-1	once	TRBJ2-5	-	TGCAGTGCCAGCTCCAGGTTCGCTAGGGAGACCCAGTACTTC	CSASSRFARETQYF
TRBV7-9	few	TRBJ1-2	-	TGTGCCAGCACCCAAACGGGGGCAGTTGGCTACACCTTC	CASTQTGAVGYTF
TRBV3-1	-	TRBJ2-2	-	TGTGCCAGCAGCCAAGTCCGGGGGTACGGGGAGCTGTTTTTT	CASSQVRGYGELFF
TRBV12-3/TRBV12-4	-	TRBJ2-5	-	TGTGCCAGCAGTCCGCTTGGCAGGGGTTTTGAGACCCAGTACTTC	CASSPLGRGFETQYF
TRBV11-2	-	TRBJ2-7	-	TGTGCCAGCAGCTTACTTGGAGGGAAATCCTACAATGAGCAGTACTTC	CASSLLGGKSYNEQYF
TRBV7-2	few	TRBJ2-7	-	TGTGCCAGCAGCTTAAGGGGGGGAGCAGGTCACGAGCAGTACTTC	CASSLRGGAGHEQYF
TRBV20-1	-	TRBJ2-5	TRBD2	TGCAGTGCTATTCCCCCCTTGGGGACTAGCGGGGGCCAAGAGACCCAGTACTTC	CSAIPPLGTSGGQETQYF
TRBV4-3	-	TRBJ1-1	TRBD1	TGCGCCAGCAGCCTCTCCGGGGGACAGGGGGCTCACCTGGTCATGAACACTGAAGCTTTCTTT	CASSLSGGQGAHLVMNTEAFF
TRBV7-9	-	TRBJ2-7	TRBD1	TGTGCCAGCAGCTCACTTGGGACAGGGACCTACGAGCAGTACTTC	CASSSLGTGTYEQYF